The 3 T cell receptor beta chains reported below all come from one sample, sequenced in a study of spatial heterogeneity in lung cancer. TCRdb reanalysed the 5' RACE reads using MiXCR and keeps one entry per CDR3 protein. In the table there are under 13,000 distinct CDR3 sequences, approximately 6.7% of which are singletons. Described time point: sample taken at primary tumor resection. Sequencing of whole RNA from tumor, nontumor lung or frozen PBMC involved no sorting. The material was PBMCs, obtained at surgery. These receptors originate from a male donor with early-stage non-small cell lung cancer.

This clonotype was observed many times. This beta chain is an off-target read within a library intended for alpha chains, so its frequency means little. This chain links TRBV7-3 with TRBJ1-1, with D possibly matching TRBD1 (5 bases). This CDR3 comprises 14 residues. The germline V and J ends were trimmed by 1 base and 4 bases, with 10 bases remaining between them. Germline V gives CDR1 SGHTA, CDR2 FQGTGA. The DNA of the CDR3 is TGTGCCAGCAGCTTAAAGGGGAGCGCCACTGAAGCTTTCTTT. This encodes CASSLKGSATEAFF. Combining the CDR3 with reference TRBV7-3 and TRBJ1-1 gives the whole variable domain GAGVSQTPSNKVTEKGKYVELRCDPISGHTALYWYRQSLGQGPEFLIYFQGTGAADDSGLPNDRFFAVRPEGSVSTLKIQRTERGDSAVYLCASSLKGSATEAFFGQGTRLTVV.

On this clonotype: Being off target in a library aimed at alpha chains, this beta chain has a size of little meaning. The chain employs TRBV4-1 and TRBJ2-4; 8 nucleotides align to TRBD1. The CDR3 has 16 residues. Germline CDR1 is MGHRA and CDR2 is YSYEKL. V shed 5 bases and J 0 bases; nucleotides not matched to a gene: 6. This CDR3 reads CASSNRQGLAKNIQYF. Here the CDR3 DNA reads TGCGCCAGCAGCAACCGACAGGGGTTAGCCAAAAACATTCAGTACTTC.

This clonotype has ten or more counts. Because the library targeted alpha chains, this beta chain is an off-target read whose size means little. This sequence joins TRBV12-3 or TRBV12-4 and TRBJ2-2; D gene ambiguous. V was shortened by 6 bases and J by 5 bases, with 7 bases between the two germline ends. CDR3 length: 12 residues. The CDR3 DNA reads TGTGCCAGCAGCCTAACGACCGGGGAGCTGTTTTTT. Translating gives CASSLTTGELFF.